The T cell receptor beta chain described here comes from a study of T cell repertoires in cytomegalovirus infection. As regards this clonotype: Its specificity is unknown.

TCRdb redid the calling of the reads with MiXCR, one entry per CDR3 protein. The sample comprises 650,000 to 850,000 distinct CDR3 sequences, around 29% of which are singletons, and roughly 14% rests with the top ten. The sample in question was cultured CD8+ T cells from PBMCs, obtained from culture after CMV antigen stimulation. The receptor was derived from a human donor in good health (CMV status not recorded). Some clones in this sample may be carry-over from other donors' samples.

The CDR3 reads CASTLPGQGTQTSGNTIYF. DNA of the CDR3: TGTGCCAGCACCTTGCCGGGACAGGGTACTCAAACCTCTGGAAACACCATATATTTT. The V gene is TRBV7-9, the J gene TRBJ1-3; 9 nucleotides match TRBD1. The V and J ends lost 7 bases and 0 bases, in that order; junction bases with no gene match: 16. There are 19 residues in the CDR3. Germline CDR1 is SEHNR and CDR2 is FQNEAQ (reference sequence). Combining the CDR3 with reference TRBV7-9 and TRBJ1-3 gives the whole variable domain DTGVSQNPRHKITKRGQNVTFRCDPISEHNRLYWYRQTLGQGPEFLTYFQNEAQLEKSRLLSDRFSAERPKGSFSTLEIQRTEQGDSAMYLCASTLPGQGTQTSGNTIYFGEGSWLTVV.